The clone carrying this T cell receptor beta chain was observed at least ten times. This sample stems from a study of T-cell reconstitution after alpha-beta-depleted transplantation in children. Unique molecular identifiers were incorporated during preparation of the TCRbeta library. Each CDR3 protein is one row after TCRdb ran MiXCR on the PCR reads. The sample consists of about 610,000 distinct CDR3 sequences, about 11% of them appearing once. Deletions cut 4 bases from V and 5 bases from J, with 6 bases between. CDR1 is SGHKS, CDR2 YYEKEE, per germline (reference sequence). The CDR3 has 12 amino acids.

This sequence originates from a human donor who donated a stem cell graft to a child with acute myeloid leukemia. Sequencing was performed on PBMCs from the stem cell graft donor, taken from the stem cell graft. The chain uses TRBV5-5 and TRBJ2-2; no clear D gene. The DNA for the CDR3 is TGTGCCAGCAGCAAAATGACCGGGGAGCTGTTTTTT. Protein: CASSKMTGELFF.